One sample yielded the 24 T cell receptor beta chains listed below, sequenced in a study of CD4 T cells in relation to SARS-CoV-2 and coronaviruses. Repertoires were generated with immunoSEQ multiplex PCR, while TCRdb's copy carries only in-frame clones and drops some. The repertoire holds around 12,000 clones, more than 75% seen once, with about 2.2% in the top ten. Sample: naive CD4+ T cells from PBMCs. Subset in this sample: naive CD4+ T cells isolated by negative enrichment. All receptors derive from an adult with COVID-19.

The chain couples TRBV28 to TRBJ2-1; 13 bases are shared with TRBD2. Germline V CDR1 and CDR2: MDHEN, SYDVKM. V lost 6 bases, J lost 2 bases, and 7 bases stayed unmatched. There are 17 residues in the CDR3. CDR3 residues: CASRPTSGGAPYNEQFF. As DNA, the CDR3 is TGTGCCAGCAGGCCCACTAGCGGGGGGGCCCCCTACAATGAGCAGTTCTTC.

V gene TRBV5-3 combines with J gene TRBJ1-3; D is perhaps TRBD1 (5 bases). TRBV5-3 is annotated as an ORF whose role is uncertain. Trimming took off 4 bases at V and 4 bases at J, with 24 bases between the two ends. This CDR3 contains 18 residues. The CDR3 nucleotides are TGTGCCAGAAGCCGTATGTCCAGGGCCCTTCAGGGCGGAAACACCATATATTTT. It translates to CARSRMSRALQGGNTIYF.

This chain uses TRBV18 with TRBJ2-3, with D possibly TRBD2 on 5 matching bases. V lost 8 bases and J lost 4, with 10 bases in between. The CDR3 has 12 amino acids. Germline V gene data show CDR1 as KGHSH and CDR2 as LQKENI. The CDR3 DNA reads as TGTGCCAGCCAACTAGAGGCAGATACGCAGTATTTT. Translating gives CASQLEADTQYF.

The V call is TRBV29-1, the J call TRBJ1-5; tentative D call: TRBD1 (6 bases). There are 17 residues in the CDR3. The V end was cut by 6 bases, the J end by 4 bases, with 25 bases between. Germline CDR1 and CDR2: SQVTM and ANQGSEA. CDR3 region: CSVRDSSGTNSNQPQHF. The CDR3, as DNA: TGCAGCGTCAGGGATAGTTCGGGGACAAATTCGAATCAGCCCCAGCATTTT.

This chain joins TRBV11-3 and TRBJ2-2; D gene ambiguous. This CDR3 is built from 12 residues. CDR1 SGHNT and CDR2 YENEEA come from the germline V gene. V lost 5 bases and J 13 bases, leaving 14 bases between the germline ends. In DNA, the CDR3 is TGTGCCAGCAGCCTCCCCCTAGGTCCGCTGTTTTTT. This encodes CASSLPLGPLFF. Supplemented by reference TRBV11-3 and TRBJ2-2, the full variable domain reads EAGVVQSPRYKIIEKKQPVAFWCNPISGHNTLYWYLQNLGQGPELLIRYENEEAVDDSQLPKDRFSAERLKGVDSTLKIQPAELGDSAVYLCASSLPLGPLFFGEGSRLTVL.

The chain uses TRBV6-5 and TRBJ2-3; D is ambiguous. The CDR3 is made up of 14 amino acids. V lost 7 bases and J lost 4, with 15 bases in between. The germline V gene encodes CDR1 MNHEY and CDR2 SVGAGI. Here the CDR3 reads CASNKKIPADTQYF. CDR3 in DNA: TGTGCCAGCAACAAGAAGATTCCGGCAGATACGCAGTATTTT.

The chain joins TRBV5-1 to TRBJ2-2; 9 bases are a match to TRBD1. V lost 3 bases to trimming and J lost 7 bases; unmatched junction nucleotides: 10. The V gene's germline CDR1 is SGHRS and CDR2 YFSETQ. CDR3 length: 16 residues. CDR3 region: CASSSDRGKVIGELFF. The CDR3 coding sequence is TGCGCCAGCAGCTCCGACAGGGGGAAGGTGATCGGGGAGCTGTTTTTT.

The rearrangement links TRBV11-2 to TRBJ2-3; the match to TRBD1 covers 8 bases. This CDR3 is built from 15 residues. The germline gives CDR1 SGHAT, CDR2 FQNNGV. V lost 5 bases and J lost 6; bases outside the gene matches: 10. The CDR3 sequence is CASSPRRTGSDTQYF. CDR3 DNA: TGTGCCAGCAGCCCTCGTCGGACAGGGAGTGATACGCAGTATTTT.

This chain joins TRBV3-1 (or the pseudogene TRBV3-2) and TRBJ2-7, with 14 positions matching TRBD2. V lost 5 bases and J lost 6; bases outside the gene matches: 12. The V gene's germline CDR1 is LGHDT and CDR2 YNNKEL (reference sequence). The length of the CDR3 is 17 residues. The CDR3 DNA reads TGTGCCAGCAGCGGGACTAGCGGGGGCTATGGCCCTCTCGAGCAGTACTTC. It yields the protein CASSGTSGGYGPLEQYF.

DNA of the CDR3: TGCGCCAGCAGCTTGTGGACAGATCAGCCCCAGCATTTT. Translating it yields CASSLWTDQPQHF. J is TRBJ1-5 and V is TRBV5-1, with D maybe TRBD1 (6 bases). The CDR3 length is 13 residues. The V gene lost 1 base and the J gene lost 5 bases, with 7 bases spanning the gap. In germline, CDR1 is SGHRS, CDR2 YFSETQ.

This clone was detected only once. The chain employs TRBV18 and TRBJ2-7, with TRBD2 matching 10 bases. The CDR3 totals 16 residues. Germline values: CDR1 KGHSH, CDR2 LQKENI. V shed 3 bases and J 0 bases; nucleotides not matched to a gene: 5. The CDR3 DNA sequence: TGTGCCAGCTCACCTTTAAGCGGGGGGGCCTCCTACGAGCAGTACTTC. Protein sequence: CASSPLSGGASYEQYF.

The rearrangement uses TRBV10-1 and TRBJ1-2; D may be TRBD1 (6 bases). Trimming took off 7 bases at V and 8 bases at J, with 17 bases between the two ends. The CDR3 consists of 13 residues. CDR1 and CDR2 (germline): WNHNN, SYGVQD (reference sequence). The CDR3 DNA reads TGCGCCAGCACCGGTCGGGGGGCAGAGGGCTACACCTTC. Protein product: CASTGRGAEGYTF.

The chain couples TRBV2 to TRBJ2-5, with a weak D call TRBD2 (5 bases). This CDR3 spans 13 amino acids. The germline V gene has CDR1 SNHLY and CDR2 FYNNEI. V was cut by 4 bases and J by 2 bases, with 8 bases left in between. CDR3 loop: CASSVREQETQYF. For the CDR3, the DNA is TGTGCCAGCAGTGTCCGGGAACAAGAGACCCAGTACTTC.

V is TRBV18 and J is TRBJ2-5; TRBD2 is a possible D gene (5 bases). Germline-derived CDR1 and CDR2 are KGHSH and LQKENI. This CDR3 is 15 amino acids long. Trimming left V 3 bases short and J 5 bases short, with 16 bases between. DNA for the CDR3: TGTGCCAGCTCACCGATCTACCCGGGGTGGGAGACCCAGTACTTC. Its protein is CASSPIYPGWETQYF.

The gene calls are TRBV6-5 and TRBJ1-4; a weak D match, TRBD1 (5 bases). V was cut by 4 bases and J by 6 bases, with 12 bases left in between. This CDR3 contains 14 residues. Looked up from germline, CDR1 is MNHEY and CDR2 is SVGAGI. The DNA of the CDR3 is TGTGCCAGCAGTTCGGGGGGGAATGATGAAAAACTGTTTTTT. It is translated as CASSSGGNDEKLFF.

This chain uses TRBV27 with TRBJ1-5; 7 nucleotides align to TRBD1. The CDR3 sequence is 15 residues long. Germline lookup yields CDR1 MNHEY and CDR2 SMNVEV (reference sequence). Losses at the gene ends were 6 bases for V and 0 bases for J; bases not matched to a gene: 5. CDR3 sequence: CASRRTGYSNQPQHF. Here the CDR3 DNA reads TGTGCCAGCAGGAGGACAGGTTATAGCAATCAGCCCCAGCATTTT.

This clone was detected only once. This rearrangement joins TRBV7-2 to TRBJ2-3; 7 bases line up with TRBD2. The CDR3 length is 17 residues. Losses at the gene ends were 5 bases for V and 0 bases for J; bases not matched to a gene: 11. CDR1 is SGHTA, CDR2 FQGNSA, per germline. As DNA, the CDR3 is TGTGCCAGCAGCGCGCTCGGGGGGACTGTTAGCACAGATACGCAGTATTTT. Translating it yields CASSALGGTVSTDTQYF.

The rearrangement joins TRBV28 to TRBJ1-1; a possible D gene is TRBD1 (5 bases). CDR1 is MDHEN and CDR2 is SYDVKM in the germline V gene. This CDR3 comprises 11 residues. Trimming removed 6 bases at V and 5 bases at J, with 7 bases between. The CDR3 loop is CASSPGTEAFF. The CDR3 DNA reads TGTGCCAGCAGCCCAGGGACTGAAGCTTTCTTT.

This sequence joins TRBV4-3 and TRBJ2-7; the D gene is possibly TRBD1 (5 bases). V gave up 0 bases and J gave up 2 bases, with 8 bases separating them. The CDR3 sequence is 14 residues long. Germline V gene lookup returns CDR1 LGHNA and CDR2 YSLEER. The CDR3 protein is CASSQEAGPYEQYF. The CDR3 bases are TGCGCCAGCAGCCAAGAGGCAGGGCCCTACGAGCAGTACTTC.

J is TRBJ2-6 and V is TRBV19; TRBD1 matches at 10 bases. The CDR3 is 18 residues long. J gave up 0 bases and V 4 bases, and 6 bases lay outside the gene matches. CDR1 and CDR2 (germline): LNHDA, SQIVND (reference sequence). This CDR3 is CASSRGGQGFSGANVLTF. DNA of the CDR3: TGTGCCAGTAGTAGAGGGGGACAGGGGTTCTCTGGGGCCAACGTCCTGACTTTC.

The J gene is TRBJ1-6, the V gene TRBV4-1, with 10 bases aligning to TRBD1. V trimming: 2 bases; J trimming: 10 bases; junction bases outside the gene matches: 5. CDR1 and CDR2 (germline): MGHRA, YSYEKL. The CDR3 consists of 15 residues. This CDR3 is CASSQPGQGRSPLHF. The DNA of the CDR3 is TGCGCCAGCAGCCAACCGGGACAGGGGAGATCACCCCTCCACTTT.

The chain is built from TRBV11-3 and TRBJ2-5; D tentatively reads TRBD1 or TRBD2 (5 bases each). V dropped 0 bases and J dropped 5 bases, with 10 bases sitting between them. This CDR3 comprises 14 residues. Germline CDR1 reads SGHNT; CDR2 reads YENEEA. The CDR3 protein is CASSLDGREETQYF. The CDR3, as DNA: TGTGCCAGCAGCTTAGATGGCAGGGAGGAGACCCAGTACTTC.

The CDR3 loop reads CASSLMASSTGELFF. The CDR3 DNA reads as TGTGCCAGCAGCTTAATGGCAAGCAGCACCGGGGAGCTGTTTTTT. The chain couples TRBV7-9 to TRBJ2-2; D not resolved. Looked up from germline, CDR1 is SEHNR and CDR2 is FQNEAQ (reference sequence). This CDR3 spans 15 amino acids. Trimming removed 2 bases at V and 4 bases at J, with 11 bases between.

The chain couples TRBV19 to TRBJ2-7, with D perhaps TRBD1 (6 bases). This CDR3 has 14 amino acids. Looked up from germline, CDR1 is LNHDA and CDR2 is SQIVND (reference sequence). The V end lost 5 bases, the J end lost 2 bases, and 13 bases lay between the germline ends. CDR3 in DNA: TGTGCCAGTAGTCGGGACAAGCGAGCCTACGAGCAGTACTTC. Amino acid sequence: CASSRDKRAYEQYF.